This TCR beta chain originates from a study of identical twins. Findings of the study overall: A partial confounding effect on zero-insertion analyses could come from invariant MAIT and iNKT cells. Whereas memory repertoires showed no such difference, abundant cord blood beta clonotypes carried fewer insertions. Excess sharing between twins was weaker in beta out-of-frame sequences.

The CDR3 sequence is 14 residues long. Germline V CDR1 and CDR2: SGHRS, YFSETQ. V was cut by 7 bases and J by 0 bases, with 11 bases left in between. This clonotype was counted ten times or more. Its antigen is still unknown. In TCRdb, the 5' RACE reads were re-called with MiXCR into one record per CDR3 protein. Of about 690,000 distinct CDR3 sequences detected, 5.5% to 6.5% appear once; the ten largest clones hold 1.5% to 2%. All of the donors were Caucasians in good health. This TCR came from a man between 18 and 29 years old in good health. This rearrangement joins TRBV5-1 to TRBJ2-4; tentative D call: TRBD1 (6 bases). Specimen: naive T cells sorted from blood. This chain's CDR3 is CASRGGLAKNIQYF. The CDR3 nucleotides are TGCGCCAGCCGAGGGGGATTAGCCAAAAACATTCAGTACTTC. The variable domain in full, completed from reference TRBV5-1 and TRBJ2-4, reads KAGVTQTPRYLIKTRGQQVTLSCSPISGHRSVSWYQQTPGQGLQFLFEYFSETQRNKGNFPGRFSGRQFSNSRSEMNVSTLELGDSALYLCASRGGLAKNIQYFGAGTRLSVL.